These 5 T cell receptor beta chains were sequenced from one sample in a study of T cells after posttransplantation cyclophosphamide. The protocol was immunoSEQ multiplex PCR, while the TCRdb copy is restricted to in-frame clones and leaves out a portion. The sample holds roughly 8,000 clones, and no clone turns up only once. Treatment was busulfan-fludarabine conditioning, a marrow graft, and cyclophosphamide on days +3 and +4. Sequenced here: PBMCs, sampled after allogeneic stem cell transplant with posttransplant cyclophosphamide. Every receptor here comes from a female patient aged 45-65 years who received an allogeneic stem cell transplant from a related donor, was CMV-positive, and had no GVHD. Some T cells may be transferred from the graft donor.

By share, this clone counts as medium-sized (0.01 to 0.1%). The chain couples TRBV19 to TRBJ1-1; the D gene is possibly TRBD1 (5 bases). Trimming shortened V by 6 bases and J by 1 base, and 18 bases separated the two germline ends. The CDR3 has 16 amino acids. Per germline, CDR1 LNHDA and CDR2 SQIVND (reference sequence). CDR3 in DNA: TGTGCCAGTAGAAGTAACTTAAGGGGAAAGAACACTGAAGCTTTCTTT. Its translation: CASRSNLRGKNTEAFF.

V gene TRBV7-3 combines with J gene TRBJ2-4; 10 bases fit TRBD1. This CDR3 comprises 15 residues. V was pared by 8 bases and J by 6 bases, with 10 bases of the junction left unmatched. In germline, CDR1 is SGHTA, CDR2 FQGTGA. The CDR3: CASLPPGQGRNIQYF. The CDR3 DNA sequence: TGTGCCAGCTTACCTCCGGGACAGGGGAGAAACATTCAGTACTTC.

This clone was observed at least ten times. V and J are TRBV6-5 and TRBJ2-7; 11 nucleotides match TRBD2. The CDR3 is made up of 15 amino acids. Germline CDR1 reads MNHEY; CDR2 reads SVGAGI. The J segment lost 2 bases and the V segment lost 4 bases, leaving 4 bases of the junction unmatched. CDR3 DNA: TGTGCCAGCAGTTTTAGCGGGAGGGTCACCTACGAGCAGTACTTC. Translation: CASSFSGRVTYEQYF.

Ten or more counts support this clone. V gene TRBV6-5 combines with J gene TRBJ1-1; 7 bases line up with TRBD1. The V segment lost 8 bases and the J segment 3 bases; nucleotides outside the gene matches: 6. Germline assignment: CDR1 MNHEY and CDR2 SVGAGI. The CDR3 runs to 13 residues. CDR3 loop: CASFTGEDTEAFF. CDR3 DNA: TGTGCCAGCTTCACAGGGGAGGACACTGAAGCTTTCTTT.

At least ten counts were recorded for this clone. The genes are TRBV12-3 or TRBV12-4 and TRBJ2-2, with D possibly matching TRBD1 (5 bases). Trimming took off 3 bases at V and 1 base at J, with 6 bases between the two ends. This CDR3 is built from 14 residues. The CDR3 DNA reads TGTGCCAGCAGTTTTGGACAGAACACCGGGGAGCTGTTTTTT. Translated: CASSFGQNTGELFF.